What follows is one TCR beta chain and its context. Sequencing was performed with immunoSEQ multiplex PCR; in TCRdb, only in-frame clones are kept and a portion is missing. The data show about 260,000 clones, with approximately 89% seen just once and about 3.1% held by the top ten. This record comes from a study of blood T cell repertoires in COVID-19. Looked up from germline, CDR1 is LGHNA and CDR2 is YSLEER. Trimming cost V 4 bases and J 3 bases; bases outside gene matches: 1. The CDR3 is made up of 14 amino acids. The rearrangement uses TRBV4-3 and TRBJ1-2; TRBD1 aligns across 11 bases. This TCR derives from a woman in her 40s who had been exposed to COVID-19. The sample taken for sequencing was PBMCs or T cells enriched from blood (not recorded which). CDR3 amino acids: CASSRDRGYYGYTF. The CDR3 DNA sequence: TGCGCCAGCAGCCGGGACAGGGGGTACTATGGCTACACCTTC.